Below, 5 T cell receptor beta chains from the same sample are listed, as sequenced in a study of T cell responses to AZD1222 COVID-19 vaccine. Method: immunoSEQ multiplex PCR; TCRdb's copy keeps in-frame clones and lacks some. This sample has fewer than 130,000 clones, with roughly 92% found just once. Sequencing was performed on peripheral blood, taken 28 days after the second AZD1222 dose. The receptors shown here come from an adult who received the AZD1222 COVID-19 vaccine.

Remarks on this clone: A read error may produce the germline difference seen at one junction end. The J gene is TRBJ1-1, the V gene TRBV20-1; D gene uncertain. Per germline, CDR1 DFQATT and CDR2 SNEGSKA (reference sequence). The CDR3 contains 11 residues. This CDR3 is CSARPDGEGIF. The CDR3 DNA follows: TGCAGTGCTAGGCCCGACGGGGAAGGGATCTTT.

The chain uses TRBV5-4 and TRBJ1-2, with TRBD1 matching 10 bases. Germline CDR1 is SGHNT and CDR2 is YYREEE (reference sequence). This CDR3 is built from 15 residues. V shed 4 bases and J 6 bases; nucleotides not matched to a gene: 9. As DNA, the CDR3 is TGTGCCAGCAGCCCCCCCGGGACAGGGGTCCATGGCTACACCTTC. This encodes CASSPPGTGVHGYTF.

This chain links TRBV19 with TRBJ1-2; D gene unclear. CDR1 and CDR2 from the germline V gene are LNHDA and SQIVND (reference sequence). This CDR3 comprises 13 residues. V dropped 1 base and J dropped 8 bases, with 11 bases sitting between them. The CDR3 nucleotides are TGTGCCAGTAGTATAGTAATGGATTCCGGCTACACCTTC. It specifies CASSIVMDSGYTF.

The chain joins TRBV5-1 to TRBJ2-6, with a tentative D call TRBD2 (5 bases). V lost 6 bases, J lost 2 bases, and 18 bases lay in between. This CDR3 is built from 17 residues. Germline V gene data show CDR1 as SGHRS and CDR2 as YFSETQ. The CDR3 sequence is CASTPRPTGAGANVLTF. The DNA of the CDR3 is TGCGCCAGCACCCCGCGGCCTACCGGGGCTGGGGCCAACGTCCTGACTTTC. The variable domain in full, completed from reference TRBV5-1 and TRBJ2-6, reads KAGVTQTPRYLIKTRGQQVTLSCSPISGHRSVSWYQQTPGQGLQFLFEYFSETQRNKGNFPGRFSGRQFSNSRSEMNVSTLELGDSALYLCASTPRPTGAGANVLTFGAGSRLTVL.

This chain links TRBV7-2 with TRBJ1-1, with D unresolved. In germline, CDR1 is SGHTA, CDR2 FQGNSA. The length of the CDR3 is 11 residues. V lost 8 bases and J 0 bases, leaving 4 bases between the germline ends. CDR3: CASRMNTEAFF. The CDR3 nucleotides read TGTGCCAGCCGAATGAACACTGAAGCTTTCTTT. The whole variable domain, remainder taken from reference TRBV7-2 and TRBJ1-1, is GAGVSQSPSNKVTEKGKDVELRCDPISGHTALYWYRQSLGQGLEFLIYFQGNSAPDKSGLPSDRFSAERTGGSVSTLTIQRTQQEDSAVYLCASRMNTEAFFGQGTRLTVV.